These 7 T cell receptor beta chains came from one sample sequenced in a study of STAT3 mutations in large granular lymphocyte leukemia (dated by TCRdb to about 2019). General conclusions and limits of the study: Every T-LGLL patient showed at least one immunodominant TCRbeta clonotype, and about half showed multiple immunodominant subclonotypes.

Library generation was performed with the immunoSEQ multiplex PCR assay. TCRdb took over this immuneACCESS table, retaining in-frame rearrangements with V and J assigned. Such tables are incomplete; in checked studies, under half of the missing clones stem from an unresolved V gene, and the remainder is unexplained. The sample data list some 13,000 clones, and about 92% of these were observed just once. The ten largest make up roughly 31% of the sample. No cognate antigen is known for these TCRs. Sequencing was performed on peripheral blood mononuclear cells. These receptor sequences come from a man aged 35 to 55 with T-cell large granular lymphocyte leukemia. Some clones in this sample may be carry-over from other donors' samples. The age is the age at diagnosis.

V gene TRBV7-9 combines with J gene TRBJ2-3; TRBD2 aligns across 8 bases. Trimming took 0 bases from V and 2 from J; bases not matched to a gene: 4. Germline CDR1 and CDR2: SEHNR and FQNEAQ (reference sequence). The CDR3 has 16 amino acids. In DNA, the CDR3 is TGTGCCAGCAGCTTAGCCAGCGGGGGAGACACAGATACGCAGTATTTT. Its translation: CASSLASGGDTDTQYF.

The V gene is TRBV5-6, the J gene TRBJ1-2, with a possible D match to TRBD1 (6 bases). V was clipped by 3 bases and J by 8 bases, with 17 bases between them. Germline CDR1 SGHDT, CDR2 YYEEEE. The CDR3 runs 14 residues. As DNA, the CDR3 is TGTGCCAGCAGCTCGATCTGGGGGGCACGGGGCTACACCTTC. This encodes CASSSIWGARGYTF.

The chain joins TRBV4-3 to TRBJ2-5, with D perhaps TRBD2 (5 bases). The CDR3 contains 15 residues. Trimming pared 0 bases from V and 5 bases from J, leaving 13 bases between. The germline gives CDR1 LGHNA, CDR2 YSLEER. The CDR3 DNA reads as TGCGCCAGCAGCCAAGAAGAGAGGACGGGGGAGACCCAGTACTTC. It specifies CASSQEERTGETQYF.

V is TRBV6-6 and J is TRBJ1-2; the match to TRBD1 covers 10 bases. Germline CDR1 is MNHNY and CDR2 is SVGAGI (reference sequence). J gave up 4 bases and V 5 bases, and 10 bases lay outside the gene matches. The CDR3 length is 16 residues. The CDR3 sequence: CASSLPGQGLGYGYTF. In nucleotides, the CDR3 is TGTGCCAGCAGTCTCCCGGGACAGGGGCTGGGCTATGGCTACACCTTC.

J is TRBJ1-1 and V is TRBV7-2; D call uncertain. This CDR3 has 13 residues. V lost 2 bases and J 2 bases, leaving 6 bases between the germline ends. CDR1 SGHTA and CDR2 FQGNSA come from the germline V gene. CDR3 sequence reads: CASSLNSNTEAFF. Here the CDR3 DNA reads TGTGCCAGCAGCTTAAATAGTAACACTGAAGCTTTCTTT.

The V and J genes are TRBV4-3 and TRBJ1-6, with D possibly being TRBD1 (5 bases). The CDR3 consists of 14 residues. Trimming stripped 1 base from V and 7 bases from J, with 8 bases between. Germline assignment: CDR1 LGHNA and CDR2 YSLEER. The CDR3 DNA sequence: TGCGCCAGCAGCCAAGGCCGGGGGAATTCACCCCTCCACTTT. As protein: CASSQGRGNSPLHF.

The rearrangement uses TRBV4-3 and TRBJ1-6; D might be TRBD1 (6 bases). Germline V gives CDR1 LGHNA, CDR2 YSLEER. This CDR3 is built from 14 residues. Trimming cost V 3 bases and J 8 bases, with 11 bases left between them. The CDR3 loop is CASSHDRKDSPLHF. The DNA of the CDR3 is TGCGCCAGCAGCCATGACAGGAAGGATTCACCCCTCCACTTT.